This T cell receptor (beta chain) is from a study of shared clonotypes between healthy human individuals. The study drew all its donors from Caucasian adults living in Nashville, Tennessee. This table comes from immunoSEQ multiplex PCR, and its TCRdb copy is limited to in-frame clones, with some not included. The sample consists of over a million clones, approximately 98% of them appearing once. Germline V gene data show CDR1 as MDHEN and CDR2 as SYDVKM. The CDR3 is 14 amino acids. V lost 2 bases and J lost 6; bases outside the gene matches: 4. This clone was recorded once. Its antigen remains unknown. The study, taken as a whole, reports: The naive CD4 repertoires of a handful of donors were compared, and around 4.9% of clonotypes were shared.

The TCR was taken from a man aged 25-40 years in good health. The sample was naive CD4+ T cells sorted from blood. Regarding subset: CD45RA+ positively selected. The rearrangement uses TRBV28 and TRBJ2-7, with 10 bases matching TRBD2. Written as DNA, the CDR3 is TGTGCCAGCAGTTTAGGCCTAGCGGGAGTCGAGCAGTACTTC. The encoded protein is CASSLGLAGVEQYF.